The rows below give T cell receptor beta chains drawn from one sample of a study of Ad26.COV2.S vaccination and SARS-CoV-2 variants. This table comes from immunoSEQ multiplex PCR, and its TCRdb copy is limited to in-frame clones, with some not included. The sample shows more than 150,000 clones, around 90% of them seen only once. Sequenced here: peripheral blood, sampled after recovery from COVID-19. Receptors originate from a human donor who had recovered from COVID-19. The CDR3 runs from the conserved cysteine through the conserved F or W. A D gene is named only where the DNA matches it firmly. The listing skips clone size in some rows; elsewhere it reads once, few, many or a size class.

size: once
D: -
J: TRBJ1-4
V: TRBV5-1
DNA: TGCGCCAGCAGCTTTGGTAGCACTAATGAAAAACTGTTTTTT
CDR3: CASSFGSTNEKLFF

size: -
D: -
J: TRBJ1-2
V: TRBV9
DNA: TGTGCCAGCAGCGTAGGTCGGGGTAACTATGGCTACACCTTC
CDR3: CASSVGRGNYGYTF

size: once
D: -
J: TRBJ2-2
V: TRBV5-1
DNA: TGCGCCAGCAGTCAAGGGGGGGCCGGGGAGCTGTTTTTT
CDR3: CASSQGGAGELFF

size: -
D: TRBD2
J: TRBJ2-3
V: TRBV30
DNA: TGTGCCTGGATTACCGGGAGGAAGACAGATACGCAGTATTTT
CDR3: CAWITGRKTDTQYF

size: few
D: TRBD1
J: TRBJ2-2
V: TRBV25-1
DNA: TGTGCCAGCAGTACAACATACGGGACAGTCCCCGGGGAGCTGTTTTTT
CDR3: CASSTTYGTVPGELFF

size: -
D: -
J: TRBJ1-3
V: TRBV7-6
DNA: TGTGCCAGCAGCTTAGAAGAAAGCGGAAACACCATATATTTT
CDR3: CASSLEESGNTIYF

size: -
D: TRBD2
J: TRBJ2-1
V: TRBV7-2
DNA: TGTGCCAGCAGCTTACGGTTCGGCGGGGGAAATGAGCAGTTCTTC
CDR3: CASSLRFGGGNEQFF

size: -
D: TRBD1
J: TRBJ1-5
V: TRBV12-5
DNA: TGTGCTAGTGGTTTGGACCCTGGGGGGACAGTAATTAATCAGCCCCAGCATTTT
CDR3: CASGLDPGGTVINQPQHF

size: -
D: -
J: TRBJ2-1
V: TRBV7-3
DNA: TGTGCCAGCAGGTTGGACGGCTCGCAGTTCTTC
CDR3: CASRLDGSQFF

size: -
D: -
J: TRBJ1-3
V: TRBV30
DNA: TGTGCCTGGGCGACCGATGCCTCTGGAAACACCATATATTTT
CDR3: CAWATDASGNTIYF

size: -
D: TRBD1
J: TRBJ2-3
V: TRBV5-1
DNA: TGCGCCAGCAGCTGGGGACAGGTACACACAGATACGCAGTATTTT
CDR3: CASSWGQVHTDTQYF

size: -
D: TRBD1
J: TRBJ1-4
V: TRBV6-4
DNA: TGTGCCAGCAGTCTCCAGCCCGGGACAGGTAATGAAAAACTGTTTTTT
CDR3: CASSLQPGTGNEKLFF

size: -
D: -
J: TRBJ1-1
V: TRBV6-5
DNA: TGTGCCAGTGCCCCGGGACACCAGAACACTGAAGCTTTCTTT
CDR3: CASAPGHQNTEAFF

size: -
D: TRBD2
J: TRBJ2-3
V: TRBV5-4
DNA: TGTGCCAGCAGCACCGGGACTAGCGGAAATACGCAGTATTTT
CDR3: CASSTGTSGNTQYF

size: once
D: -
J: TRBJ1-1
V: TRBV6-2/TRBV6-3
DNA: TGTGCCAGCAGTTACCCCCCCCCGGGGGCTTTCTTT
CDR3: CASSYPPPGAFF

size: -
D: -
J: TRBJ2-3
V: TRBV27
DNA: TGTGCCAGCAGTTCCGTAGCGTTGAGCACAGATACGCAGTATTTT
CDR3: CASSSVALSTDTQYF

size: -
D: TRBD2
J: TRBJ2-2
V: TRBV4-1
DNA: TGCGCCAGCAGCCAAGAGGGGGTTGGGACTAGCGTTTTCAGGGAGCTGTTTTTT
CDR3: CASSQEGVGTSVFRELFF

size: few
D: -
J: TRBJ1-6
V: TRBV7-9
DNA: TGTGCCAGCAGTCGTACAGGGAATTCACCCCTCCACTTT
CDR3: CASSRTGNSPLHF

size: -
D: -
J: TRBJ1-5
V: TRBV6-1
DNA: TGTGCCAGCAGTGAAAACCCGTATAGCAATCAGCCCCAGCATTTT
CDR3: CASSENPYSNQPQHF

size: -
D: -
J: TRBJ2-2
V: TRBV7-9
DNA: TGTGCCAGCAGCCTCGACCCAGACGGGGAGCTGTTTTTT
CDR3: CASSLDPDGELFF

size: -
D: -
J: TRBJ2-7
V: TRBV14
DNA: TGTGCCAGCAGCCCCGGGGCTGGCTACGAGCAGTACTTC
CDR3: CASSPGAGYEQYF

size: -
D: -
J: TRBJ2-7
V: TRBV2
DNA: TGTGCCAGCAGTCCGGCCGGGGCCCCCTACGAGCAGTACTTC
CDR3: CASSPAGAPYEQYF

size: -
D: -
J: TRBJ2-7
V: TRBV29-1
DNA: TGCAGCGTTGAAGCCCCAGGGGCAGGTTACGAGCAGTACTTC
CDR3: CSVEAPGAGYEQYF

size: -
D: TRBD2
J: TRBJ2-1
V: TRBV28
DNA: TGTGCCAGCAGTCTCGTATCGGGGGGTAACAATGAGCAGTTCTTC
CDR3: CASSLVSGGNNEQFF